The present entry profiles one T cell receptor (beta chain) with its context. Data came from immunoSEQ multiplex PCR; TCRdb stores just in-frame clones and leaves some out. Of approximately 2.1 million clones in the sample, approximately 95% were seen once. Germline values: CDR1 LGHNA, CDR2 YNFKEQ. This CDR3 has 17 residues. With V trimmed by 0 bases and J by 11 bases, 14 bases remained unmatched. The source of the sample is a study of shared clonotypes between healthy human individuals. This TCR came from a man younger than 35 in good health. Some clones in this sample may be carry-over from other donors' samples. The rearrangement uses TRBV4-2 and TRBJ1-4; 8 nucleotides align to TRBD1. The specimen was naive CD4+ T cells from PBMCs. Subset indicated: CD45RA+ positively selected. In DNA form, the CDR3 reads TGTGCCAGCAGCCAAGAAAGCGGACAGGGCGGAAGTTTCAAACTGTTTTTT. As protein: CASSQESGQGGSFKLFF.